This T cell receptor (beta chain) was profiled in a study of T cells expressing NK-cell markers. As regards this clonotype: Antigen: not known.

Overall study findings and caveats: For a few donors, these clonotypes were likewise the leading ones in the CD3+CD56-NKG2C+ fraction. Five or six donors showed dominant NKG2C+ clonotypes comprising about 1.0-7.5% of their CD8+ T cells. No clear determination of HCMV specificity was made for expanded NKG2C+ T cell clones.

TCRdb reprocessed the 5' RACE reads, with one entry per CDR3 protein and no DNA. The sample has about 430,000 distinct CDR3 sequences. Specimen: blood T cells: a sorted CD56 or NKG2C T cell subset, CD4+ or CD8+ T cells, or bulk PBMC T cells (not recorded which). This clonotype originated in a woman between 45 and 60 years old in good health.

This CDR3 reads CASSRGGSNSPLHF. The chain joins TRBV7-8 to TRBJ1-6. CDR3 size: 14 residues. CDR1 and CDR2 (germline): SGHVS, FQNEAQ.